The clone carrying this T cell receptor (beta chain) was detected ten times or more. Its cognate antigen is unknown. MiXCR, applied by TCRdb to the 5' RACE reads, yields one record per CDR3 protein. This table has tens of thousands of distinct CDR3 sequences, 9.5% to 13% appearing once. This entry is derived from a study of neurological immune-mediated disorders. The sorted libraries were made from 1 million CD4+ or CD8+ T cells. V lost 8 bases and J 4 bases, leaving 12 bases between the germline ends. This CDR3 region has 12 residues. Per germline, CDR1 SGHRS and CDR2 YFSETQ. Study-wide results and caveats: Healthy controls had more TCR clonal expansion than multiple sclerosis, which showed the least, whereas HTLV-1-associated myelopathy showed the most. None of the CDR3 amino acid sequences of expanded clones were shared across subjects, and this suggested private repertoires in all groups.

This sequence joins TRBV5-1 and TRBJ1-1, with unresolved D. The sequence came from a woman in her 30s with HTLV-1-associated myelopathy (HAM/TSP). Sequenced: CD4+ T cells from blood. Here the CDR3 reads CARRTTLTEAFF. In nucleotides, the CDR3 is TGCGCCAGAAGGACGACCCTCACTGAAGCTTTCTTT. The full variable domain, completed using reference TRBV5-1 and TRBJ1-1, is KAGVTQTPRYLIKTRGQQVTLSCSPISGHRSVSWYQQTPGQGLQFLFEYFSETQRNKGNFPGRFSGRQFSNSRSEMNVSTLELGDSALYLCARRTTLTEAFFGQGTRLTVV.